The 3 T cell receptor beta chains presented below share a single source sample, sequenced in a study of blood T cell repertoires in COVID-19 (dated by TCRdb to 2018 to 2021). The library relied on the immunoSEQ multiplex PCR assay. This is the immuneACCESS table as TCRdb keeps it, with only in-frame sequences that have V and J called. A part of the clones is gone; compared with another copy, unresolved V genes explain less than half, and the rest is unexplained. Counted in this sample were around 250,000 clones; approximately 90% of them appeared once. The biggest ten clones account for roughly 0.95% of the sample. Sequenced input: PBMCs or T cells enriched from blood (not recorded which). The receptors were gathered from a man between 50 and 59 years old who had been exposed to COVID-19.

This sequence joins TRBV9 and TRBJ2-7; TRBD1 matches at 10 bases. V lost 0 bases, J lost 4 bases, and 4 bases stayed unmatched. The CDR3 consists of 15 residues. Germline-derived CDR1 and CDR2 are SGDLS and YYNGEE. The DNA for the CDR3 is TGTGCCAGCAGCGTAGATGGACAGGGGGGGTACGAGCAGTACTTC. Protein sequence: CASSVDGQGGYEQYF.

The chain uses TRBV28 and TRBJ1-2; unclear D gene. CDR1 and CDR2 (germline): MDHEN, SYDVKM. This CDR3 spans 15 amino acids. V dropped 2 bases and J dropped 1 base, with 11 bases sitting between them. Here the CDR3 reads CASSLAAPLNYGYTF. The CDR3 DNA is TGTGCCAGCAGTTTAGCGGCACCTCTTAACTATGGCTACACCTTC.

The chain uses TRBV4-1 and TRBJ2-1; 8 bases fit TRBD2. In germline, CDR1 is MGHRA, CDR2 YSYEKL. There are 17 residues in the CDR3. The V gene end was trimmed by 0 bases and the J gene end by 7 bases; junction bases not matched to a gene: 11. The CDR3 DNA sequence: TGCGCCAGCAGCCAAGATTATCCCGGGACGGGGGGGAATGAGCAGTTCTTC. It specifies CASSQDYPGTGGNEQFF.